The rows below give T cell receptor beta chains drawn from one sample of a study of blood T cell repertoires in COVID-19. Repertoires were generated with immunoSEQ multiplex PCR, while TCRdb's copy carries only in-frame clones and drops some. This sample has fewer than 300,000 clones; less than 90% occur once, and the top ten carry just over 2.5%. What was sequenced was peripheral blood. The receptors derive from a woman between 70 and 85 years old with active or convalescent COVID-19. Both conserved end residues are part of each CDR3. The D gene is left open where the match is weak. Not all rows give a size; the values are once, few, many and, for expanded clones, a class.

v_call	clone_size	j_call	d_call	cdr3_nt	cdr3_aa
TRBV25-1	few	TRBJ1-1	NA	TGTGCCAGCAGTGGCAGGACGTTTAGGGGCACTGAAGCTTTCTTT	CASSGRTFRGTEAFF
TRBV3-1/TRBV3-2	NA	TRBJ1-3	TRBD1	TGTGCCAGCAGCCTTGGGACAGCCTCTGGAAACACCATATATTTT	CASSLGTASGNTIYF
TRBV23-1	NA	TRBJ2-2	NA	TGCGCCAGCGCCTTCATTTCGGGGGACTTGAACACCGGGGAGCTGTTTTTT	CASAFISGDLNTGELFF
TRBV11-2	NA	TRBJ1-1	NA	TGTGCCAGCAGCTTAGGAGTGAACACTGAAGCTTTCTTT	CASSLGVNTEAFF
TRBV19	NA	TRBJ2-5	TRBD2	TGTGCCAGTAGTAAGTGGGCGGCTAGCGGGCACCAAGAGACCCAGTACTTC	CASSKWAASGHQETQYF
TRBV19	NA	TRBJ2-1	NA	TGTGCCAGTAGTGCCCAGCGCTACAATGAGCAGTTCTTC	CASSAQRYNEQFF
TRBV19	NA	TRBJ1-5	NA	TGTGCCGCCAGTGGCGGGAGCTGGCCCAGGCCCCAGCATTTT	CAASGGSWPRPQHF
TRBV5-1	NA	TRBJ2-3	NA	TGCGCCAGCAGCTTGGATCGGACAGACACAGATACGCAGTATTTT	CASSLDRTDTDTQYF
TRBV6-5	NA	TRBJ1-6	TRBD1	TGTGCCAGCAGAGCGTGGGACAGGGGAAACTCACCCCTCCACTTT	CASRAWDRGNSPLHF
TRBV6-2/TRBV6-3	once	TRBJ1-1	NA	TGTGCCAGCAGTTTTTTGGGGGGGAGAACTGAAGCTTTCTTT	CASSFLGGRTEAFF
TRBV7-2	NA	TRBJ2-7	TRBD1	TGTGCCAGCAGCTCCGGGGACAGGGCTCCCTACGAGCAGTACTTC	CASSSGDRAPYEQYF
TRBV28	NA	TRBJ1-2	TRBD1	TGTGCCAGCCTTCCGGGACAGCCGAGCTGGGGCTACACCTTC	CASLPGQPSWGYTF
TRBV9	once	TRBJ1-5	TRBD1	TGTGCCAGCAGCAGGGGACAGGAGGGCCAGCCCCAGCATTTT	CASSRGQEGQPQHF
TRBV3-1/TRBV3-2	NA	TRBJ2-7	TRBD2	TGTGCCAGCAGACTGACTAGCGGGGGGTCATCCTACGAGCAGTACTTC	CASRLTSGGSSYEQYF
TRBV6-1	NA	TRBJ1-2	NA	TGTGCCAGCAGTGAGGGGGAGGAGATTAACTATGGCTACACCTTC	CASSEGEEINYGYTF
TRBV7-2	NA	TRBJ2-5	TRBD1	TGTGCCAGCAGCTCCGGGGACAGACGAGAGACCCAGTACTTC	CASSSGDRRETQYF
TRBV28	NA	TRBJ2-7	TRBD1	TGTGCCAGCAGTTCGCAGGGGGCTCTAACCTACGAGCAGTACTTC	CASSSQGALTYEQYF
TRBV4-2	NA	TRBJ2-2	NA	TGTGCCAGCAGCCAAGGGGGAGACGGGGAGCTGTTTTTT	CASSQGGDGELFF
TRBV28	NA	TRBJ1-2	TRBD1	TGTGCCAGCAGTTCTCCCGGGACAGCAAATGGCTACACCTTC	CASSSPGTANGYTF
TRBV5-4	NA	TRBJ1-1	NA	TGTGCCAGCAGCTTGGTAGGAGGGAACACTGAAGCTTTCTTT	CASSLVGGNTEAFF
TRBV20-1	few	TRBJ2-7	NA	TGCAGTGCTACCAAATCCTACGAGCAGTACTTC	CSATKSYEQYF
TRBV20-1	NA	TRBJ2-2	TRBD2	TGCAGTGCCAGTAGCGGGAGGGCGCTCGGGGAGCTGTTTTTT	CSASSGRALGELFF
TRBV9	NA	TRBJ2-5	NA	TGTGCCAGCAGCGTAGGAGGGATAGAGACCCAGTACTTC	CASSVGGIETQYF
TRBV18	NA	TRBJ2-3	TRBD2	TGTGCCAGCTCCCCGGATCTAGCGGGGGGGATTGGGCAGTATTTT	CASSPDLAGGIGQYF
TRBV19	NA	TRBJ1-4	NA	TGTGCCAGTAGTGGGAGCCAGAGAAAACTGTTTTTT	CASSGSQRKLFF
TRBV7-2	NA	TRBJ2-7	NA	TGTGCCAGCAGCTTAATTCCCGCCTACGAGCAGTACTTC	CASSLIPAYEQYF
TRBV28	NA	TRBJ2-1	TRBD1	TGTGCCAGCAGTTTGGACAGGGGGACTTACAATGAGCAGTTCTTC	CASSLDRGTYNEQFF
TRBV25-1	NA	TRBJ1-3	NA	TGTGCCAGCAGTGACGGGTTCTCTGGAAACACCATATATTTT	CASSDGFSGNTIYF
TRBV2	NA	TRBJ1-5	NA	TGTGCCAGCAGCGATCGCATGGCGCCCCAGCATTTT	CASSDRMAPQHF
TRBV2	once	TRBJ1-5	NA	TGTGCCAGCAGTGTGGCGGAGCCCCAGCATTTT	CASSVAEPQHF
TRBV5-4	NA	TRBJ1-4	TRBD1	TGTGCCAGCAGCTCCAGGACAGGGAGTGAAAAACTGTTTTTT	CASSSRTGSEKLFF
TRBV18	NA	TRBJ1-6	TRBD1	TGTGCCAGCTCACCATCGGGACAGATCCCTGGGCCCCTCCACTTT	CASSPSGQIPGPLHF
TRBV5-1	NA	TRBJ2-1	TRBD2	TGCGCCAGCAGCTTGGGTGGGCTAGCGGGAGGAATGGAGTTCTTC	CASSLGGLAGGMEFF
TRBV6-5	NA	TRBJ2-1	TRBD1	TGTGCCAGCACGGGACAGGGGGTCGATGAGCAGTTCTTC	CASTGQGVDEQFF
TRBV7-9	once	TRBJ1-1	NA	TGTGCCAGCAGCTTAAGGGACGGGGGGAACACTGAAGCTTTCTTT	CASSLRDGGNTEAFF
TRBV28	NA	TRBJ2-4	TRBD2	TGTGCCAGCAGGCCGGCCGGGACTAGCGGCATAAACATTCAGTACTTC	CASRPAGTSGINIQYF
TRBV6-5	NA	TRBJ1-2	TRBD1	TGTGCCAGCAGTTCGGACAGGGTGGTGGTAGATGGCTACACCTTC	CASSSDRVVVDGYTF
TRBV6-5	NA	TRBJ2-7	NA	TGTGCCAGCAGTCCCCCTGCCGCGTTCGAGCAGTACTTC	CASSPPAAFEQYF
TRBV13	NA	TRBJ1-6	NA	TGTGCCAGCAGGTCAACAGGGAGCTCCTATAATTCACCCCTCCACTTT	CASRSTGSSYNSPLHF
TRBV6-2/TRBV6-3	NA	TRBJ1-6	NA	TGTGCCAGCAGTTTTCGGTTAGATAATTCACCCCTCCACTTT	CASSFRLDNSPLHF
TRBV11-3	NA	TRBJ2-3	NA	TGTGCCAGCAGCTTTATGGGGACTAGCACAGATACGCAGTATTTT	CASSFMGTSTDTQYF
TRBV5-1	NA	TRBJ2-4	NA	TGCGCCAGCAGCTTTTTCGGGGGAGGCGAGAACATTCAGTACTTC	CASSFFGGGENIQYF
TRBV4-2	NA	TRBJ1-5	NA	TGTGCCAGCAGCCAACCGGCTGGGCGGCCCCAGCATTTT	CASSQPAGRPQHF
TRBV9	once	TRBJ2-7	NA	TGTGCCAGCAGCGAGACAGCTAATTCCTACGAGCAGTACTTC	CASSETANSYEQYF
TRBV5-1	NA	TRBJ1-6	NA	TGCGCCAGCAGCTTGGAGACATTTTATAATTCACCCCTCCACTTT	CASSLETFYNSPLHF
TRBV5-1	NA	TRBJ2-3	TRBD2	TGCGCCAGCAGCTTGGAGCCTAGCGGGGGAGTTAGCACAGATACGCAGTATTTT	CASSLEPSGGVSTDTQYF
TRBV9	NA	TRBJ2-5	NA	TGTGCCAGCAGCGCCGGGGGAGAGACCCAGTACTTC	CASSAGGETQYF